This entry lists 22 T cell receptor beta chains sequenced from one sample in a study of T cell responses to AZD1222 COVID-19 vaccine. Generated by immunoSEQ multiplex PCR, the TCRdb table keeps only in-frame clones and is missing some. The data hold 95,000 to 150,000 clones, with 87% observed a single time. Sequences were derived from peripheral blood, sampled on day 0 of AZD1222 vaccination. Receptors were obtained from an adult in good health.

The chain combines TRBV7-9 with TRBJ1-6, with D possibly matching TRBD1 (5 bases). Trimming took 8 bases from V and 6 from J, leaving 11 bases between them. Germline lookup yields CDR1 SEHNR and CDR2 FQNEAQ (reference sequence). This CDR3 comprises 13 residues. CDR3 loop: CASVGGTNSPLHF. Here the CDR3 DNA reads TGTGCCAGCGTCGGGGGTACTAATTCACCCCTCCACTTT.

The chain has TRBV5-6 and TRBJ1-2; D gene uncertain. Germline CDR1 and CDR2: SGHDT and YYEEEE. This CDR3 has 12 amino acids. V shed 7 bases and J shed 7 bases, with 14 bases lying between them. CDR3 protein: CASQWERGGYTF. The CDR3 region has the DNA TGTGCCAGCCAGTGGGAGAGAGGTGGCTACACCTTC.

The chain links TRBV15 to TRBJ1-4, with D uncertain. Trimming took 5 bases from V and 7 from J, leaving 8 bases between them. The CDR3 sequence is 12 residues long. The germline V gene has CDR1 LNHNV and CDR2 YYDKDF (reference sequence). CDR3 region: CATSDYREKLFF. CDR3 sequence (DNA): TGTGCCACCAGCGATTATCGTGAAAAACTGTTTTTT.

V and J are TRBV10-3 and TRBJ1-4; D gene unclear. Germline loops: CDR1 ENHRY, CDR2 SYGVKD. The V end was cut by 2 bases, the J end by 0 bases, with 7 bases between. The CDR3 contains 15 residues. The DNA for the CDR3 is TGTGCCATCAGTGAGGGCCCAGCAACTAATGAAAAACTGTTTTTT. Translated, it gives CAISEGPATNEKLFF.

CDR3 loop: CASSPQGLTNEKLFF. DNA for the CDR3: TGTGCCAGCAGCCCGCAGGGGCTTACGAATGAAAAACTGTTTTTT. The chain carries TRBV3-1 (or the pseudogene TRBV3-2) and TRBJ1-4; perhaps TRBD1 as D (6 bases). The germline CDR1 and CDR2 sequences are LGHDT and YNNKEL (reference sequence). The V end lost 4 bases, the J end lost 5 bases, and 14 bases lay between the germline ends. The CDR3 sequence is 15 residues long.

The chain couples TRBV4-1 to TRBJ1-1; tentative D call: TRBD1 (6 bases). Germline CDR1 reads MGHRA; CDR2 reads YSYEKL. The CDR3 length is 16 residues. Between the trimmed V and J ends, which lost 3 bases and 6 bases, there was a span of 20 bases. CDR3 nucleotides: TGCGCCAGCAGCCAGCCGCGTCAGGGGCGAAAGGCTGAAGCTTTCTTT. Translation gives CASSQPRQGRKAEAFF.

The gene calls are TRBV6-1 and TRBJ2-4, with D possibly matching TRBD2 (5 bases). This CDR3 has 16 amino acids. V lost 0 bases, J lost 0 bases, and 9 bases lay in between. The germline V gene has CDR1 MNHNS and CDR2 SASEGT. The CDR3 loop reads CASSEARGLAKNIQYF. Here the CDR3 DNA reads TGTGCCAGCAGTGAAGCGCGCGGGCTAGCCAAAAACATTCAGTACTTC.

The CDR3 is CASSLVSGPGYTF. The CDR3 DNA follows: TGTGCCAGCAGTTTAGTCAGTGGGCCTGGCTACACCTTC. The chain has TRBV28 and TRBJ1-2, with D unclear. The germline CDR1 and CDR2 sequences are MDHEN and SYDVKM. This CDR3 region has 13 residues. The germline V and J ends were trimmed by 2 bases and 7 bases, with 11 bases remaining between them.

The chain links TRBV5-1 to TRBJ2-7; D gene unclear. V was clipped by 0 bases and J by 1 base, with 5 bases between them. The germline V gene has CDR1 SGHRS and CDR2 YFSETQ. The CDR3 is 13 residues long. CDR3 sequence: CASSLEGSYEQYF. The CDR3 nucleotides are TGCGCCAGCAGCTTGGAAGGGTCCTACGAGCAGTACTTC.

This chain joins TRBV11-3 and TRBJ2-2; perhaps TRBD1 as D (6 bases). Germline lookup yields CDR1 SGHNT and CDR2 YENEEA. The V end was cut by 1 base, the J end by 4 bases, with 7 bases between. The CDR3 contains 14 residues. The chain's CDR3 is CASSLGDTTGELFF. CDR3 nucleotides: TGTGCCAGCAGCTTAGGGGACACCACCGGGGAGCTGTTTTTT.

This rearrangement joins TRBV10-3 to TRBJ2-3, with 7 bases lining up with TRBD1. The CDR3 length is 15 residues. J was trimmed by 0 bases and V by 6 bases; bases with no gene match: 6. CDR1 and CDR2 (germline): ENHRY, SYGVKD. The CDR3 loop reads CAISGQVPSTDTQYF. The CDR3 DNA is TGTGCCATCAGCGGACAGGTACCTAGCACAGATACGCAGTATTTT.

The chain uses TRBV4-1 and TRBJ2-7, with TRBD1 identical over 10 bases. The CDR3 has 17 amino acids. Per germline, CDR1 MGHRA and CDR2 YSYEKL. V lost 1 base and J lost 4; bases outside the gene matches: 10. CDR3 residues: CASSQAHTPGQGYEQYF. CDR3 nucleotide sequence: TGCGCCAGCAGCCAAGCTCATACTCCGGGACAGGGGTACGAGCAGTACTTC.

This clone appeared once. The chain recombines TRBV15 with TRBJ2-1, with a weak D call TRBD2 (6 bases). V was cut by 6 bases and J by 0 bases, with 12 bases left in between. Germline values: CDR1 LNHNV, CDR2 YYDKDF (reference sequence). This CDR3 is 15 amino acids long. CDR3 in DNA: TGTGCCACCAGGGGGGGTCTCGACTCCTACAATGAGCAGTTCTTC. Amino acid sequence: CATRGGLDSYNEQFF.

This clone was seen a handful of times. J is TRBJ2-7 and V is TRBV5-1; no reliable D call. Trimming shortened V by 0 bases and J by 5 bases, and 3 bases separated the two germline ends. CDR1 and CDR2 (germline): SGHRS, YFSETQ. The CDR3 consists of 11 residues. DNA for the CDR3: TGCGCCAGCAGCTTGGCCGACGAGCAGTACTTC. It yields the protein CASSLADEQYF.

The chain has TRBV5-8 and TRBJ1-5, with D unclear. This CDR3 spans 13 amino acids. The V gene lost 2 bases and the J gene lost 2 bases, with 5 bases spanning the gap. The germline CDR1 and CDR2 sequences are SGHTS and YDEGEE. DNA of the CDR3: TGTGCCAGCAGCTTTCCGGGCAATCAGCCCCAGCATTTT. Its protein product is CASSFPGNQPQHF.

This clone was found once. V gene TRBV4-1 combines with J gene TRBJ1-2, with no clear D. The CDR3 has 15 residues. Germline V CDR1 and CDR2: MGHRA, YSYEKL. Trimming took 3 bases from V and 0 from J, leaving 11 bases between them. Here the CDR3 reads CASSQLTDTNYGYTF. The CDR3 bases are TGCGCCAGCAGCCAGCTAACAGACACTAACTATGGCTACACCTTC.

CDR3 residues: CASTRTAEEKLFF. The DNA of the CDR3 is TGTGCCAGCACCAGGACAGCGGAGGAAAAACTGTTTTTT. The chain uses TRBV5-5 and TRBJ1-4, with TRBD1 as a possible D gene (6 bases). Germline values: CDR1 SGHKS, CDR2 YYEKEE (reference sequence). This CDR3 is 13 amino acids long. Trimming pared 6 bases from V and 8 bases from J, leaving 14 bases between.

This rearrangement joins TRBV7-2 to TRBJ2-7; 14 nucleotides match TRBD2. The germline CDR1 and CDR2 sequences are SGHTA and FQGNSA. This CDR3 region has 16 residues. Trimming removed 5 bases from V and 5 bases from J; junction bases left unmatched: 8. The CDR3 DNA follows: TGTGCCAGCAGCCTCTGGACTAGCGGGGGGTCCCACGAGCAGTACTTC. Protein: CASSLWTSGGSHEQYF.

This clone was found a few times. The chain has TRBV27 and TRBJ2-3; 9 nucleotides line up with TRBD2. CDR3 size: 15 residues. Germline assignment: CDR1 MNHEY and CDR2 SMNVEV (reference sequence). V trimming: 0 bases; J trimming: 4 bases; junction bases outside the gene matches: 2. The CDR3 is CASSLSAGGPDTQYF. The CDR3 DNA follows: TGTGCCAGCAGTTTATCGGCGGGGGGGCCAGATACGCAGTATTTT.

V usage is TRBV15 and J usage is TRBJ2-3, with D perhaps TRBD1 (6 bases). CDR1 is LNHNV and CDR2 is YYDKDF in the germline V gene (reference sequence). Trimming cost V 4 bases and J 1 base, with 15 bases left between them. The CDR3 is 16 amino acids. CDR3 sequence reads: CATSNSMGAGTDTQYF. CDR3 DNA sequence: TGTGCCACCAGCAATTCTATGGGGGCGGGCACAGATACGCAGTATTTT.

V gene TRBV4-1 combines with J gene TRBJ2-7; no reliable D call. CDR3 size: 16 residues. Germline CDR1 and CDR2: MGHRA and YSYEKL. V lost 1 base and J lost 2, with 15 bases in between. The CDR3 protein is CASSQGVTPKPYEQYF. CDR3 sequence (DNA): TGCGCCAGCAGCCAAGGCGTGACCCCTAAGCCCTACGAGCAGTACTTC.

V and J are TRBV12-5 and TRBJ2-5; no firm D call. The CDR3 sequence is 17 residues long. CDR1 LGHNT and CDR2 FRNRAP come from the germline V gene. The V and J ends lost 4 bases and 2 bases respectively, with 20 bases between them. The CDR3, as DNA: TGTGCTAGTGGTTCCATTGTAGGGCAGGCCTTTCAAGAGACCCAGTACTTC. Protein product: CASGSIVGQAFQETQYF.